The 2 T cell receptor beta chains below come from one sample, sequenced in a study of beta chain features in type 1 diabetes. What these receptors recognize is not known. Points from the study as a whole: Moderate yet significant TCRB CDR3 shortening was seen in Type 1 diabetes patients in all four CD4+ subsets.

cDNA synthesis used the whole RNA isolate, giving expressed TCRB sequences. Assay: immunoSEQ multiplex PCR; the TCRdb copy retains only in-frame clones and omits some. The sample includes around 140,000 clones, approximately 13% seen only once; the top ten take 1.3%. Sequenced sample: central memory CD4+ T cells from blood. These receptors came from a man aged 18 to 29 with type 1 diabetes.

The table lists this clone with a few counts. The chain employs TRBV30 and TRBJ2-1; D may be TRBD1 (7 bases). Per the germline V gene, CDR1 is GTSNPN and CDR2 is SVGIG (reference sequence). The germline V and J ends were trimmed by 4 bases and 0 bases, with 16 bases remaining between them. This CDR3 region has 16 residues. The CDR3 here is CAWTTPQGGSYNEQFF. DNA of the CDR3: TGTGCCTGGACGACCCCCCAGGGGGGCTCCTACAATGAGCAGTTCTTC.

The gene calls are TRBV7-2 and TRBJ2-7; TRBD1 matches at 7 bases. J was trimmed by 3 bases and V by 5 bases; bases with no gene match: 13. This CDR3 is built from 16 residues. CDR1 SGHTA and CDR2 FQGNSA come from the germline V gene. The CDR3 loop is CASSRLTGTDHYEQYF. CDR3 nucleotide sequence: TGTGCCAGCAGCCGATTGACCGGGACAGACCACTACGAGCAGTACTTC.